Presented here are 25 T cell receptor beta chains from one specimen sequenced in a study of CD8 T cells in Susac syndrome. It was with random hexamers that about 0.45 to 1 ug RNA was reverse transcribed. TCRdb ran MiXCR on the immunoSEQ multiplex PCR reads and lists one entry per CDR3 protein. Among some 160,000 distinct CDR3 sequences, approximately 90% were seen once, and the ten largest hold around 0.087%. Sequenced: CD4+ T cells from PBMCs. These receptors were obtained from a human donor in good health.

The DNA of the CDR3 is TGCGCCAGCAGCCAAACTACAGTCTTAGGTGGCTACACCTTC. Amino acids: CASSQTTVLGGYTF. The chain employs TRBV4-1 and TRBJ1-2; D unresolved. V lost 2 bases to trimming and J lost 7 bases, with 14 bases between them. The CDR3 loop spans 14 amino acids. Per the germline V gene, CDR1 is MGHRA and CDR2 is YSYEKL.

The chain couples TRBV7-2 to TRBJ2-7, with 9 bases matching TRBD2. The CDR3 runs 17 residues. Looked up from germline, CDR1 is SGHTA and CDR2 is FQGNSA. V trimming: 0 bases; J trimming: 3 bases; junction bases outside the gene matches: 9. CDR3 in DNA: TGTGCCAGCAGCTTAGCGCCAGCGGGAGGAGGGGGCTACGAGCAGTACTTC. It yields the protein CASSLAPAGGGGYEQYF.

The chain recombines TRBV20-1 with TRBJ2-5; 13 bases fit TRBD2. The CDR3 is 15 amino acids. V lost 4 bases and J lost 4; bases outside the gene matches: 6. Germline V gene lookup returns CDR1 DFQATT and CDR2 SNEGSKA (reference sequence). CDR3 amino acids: CSAIGTSGNAETQYF. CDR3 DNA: TGCAGTGCTATCGGGACTAGCGGGAATGCAGAGACCCAGTACTTC.

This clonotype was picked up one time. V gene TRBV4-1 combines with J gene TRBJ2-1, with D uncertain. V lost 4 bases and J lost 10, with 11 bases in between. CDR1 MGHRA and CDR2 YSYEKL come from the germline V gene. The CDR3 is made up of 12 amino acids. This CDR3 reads CASSPSFLEQFF. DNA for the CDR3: TGCGCCAGCAGCCCCTCCTTTTTAGAGCAGTTCTTC.

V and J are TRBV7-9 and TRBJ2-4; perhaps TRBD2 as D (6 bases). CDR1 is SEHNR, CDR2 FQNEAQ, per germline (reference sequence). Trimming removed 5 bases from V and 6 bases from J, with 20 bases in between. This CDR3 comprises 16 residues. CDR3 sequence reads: CASSHGGGHGRNIQYF. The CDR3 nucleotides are TGTGCCAGCAGCCATGGAGGAGGACACGGGAGAAACATTCAGTACTTC.

CDR3 nucleotides: TGTGCCAGCAGCCCCGAGGTGGGACAAGACTCCTACGAGCAGTACTTC. As protein: CASSPEVGQDSYEQYF. The rearrangement uses TRBV21-1 and TRBJ2-7; no check of the table's D call, TRBD1, against the DNA was made. TRBV21-1 is annotated as a pseudogene. This CDR3 is 16 amino acids long.

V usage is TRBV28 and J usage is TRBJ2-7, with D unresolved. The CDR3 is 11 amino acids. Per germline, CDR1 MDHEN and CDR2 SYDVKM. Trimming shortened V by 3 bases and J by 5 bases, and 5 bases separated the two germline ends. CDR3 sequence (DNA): TGTGCCAGCAGTTTGTTCAACGAGCAGTACTTC. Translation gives CASSLFNEQYF. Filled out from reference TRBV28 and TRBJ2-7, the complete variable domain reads DVKVTQSSRYLVKRTGEKVFLECVQDMDHENMFWYRQDPGLGLRLIYFSYDVKMKEKGDIPEGYSVSREKKERFSLILESASTNQTSMYLCASSLFNEQYFGPGTRLTVT.

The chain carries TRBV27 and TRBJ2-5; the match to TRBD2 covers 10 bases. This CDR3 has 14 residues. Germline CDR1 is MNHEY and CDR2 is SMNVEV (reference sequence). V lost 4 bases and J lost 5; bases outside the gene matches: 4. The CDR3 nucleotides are TGTGCCAGCAGTTCTAGCGGGAGTCGGGAGACCCAGTACTTC. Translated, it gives CASSSSGSRETQYF.

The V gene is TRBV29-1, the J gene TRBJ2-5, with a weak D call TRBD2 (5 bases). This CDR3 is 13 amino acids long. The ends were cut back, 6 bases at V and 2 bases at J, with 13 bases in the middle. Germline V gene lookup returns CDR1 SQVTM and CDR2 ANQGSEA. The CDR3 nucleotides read TGCAGCGTACGACGGGGTACTCAAGAGACCCAGTACTTC. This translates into CSVRRGTQETQYF.

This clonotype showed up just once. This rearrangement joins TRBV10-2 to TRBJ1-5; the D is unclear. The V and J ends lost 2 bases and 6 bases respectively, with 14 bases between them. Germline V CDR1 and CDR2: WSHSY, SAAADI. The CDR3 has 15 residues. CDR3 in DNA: TGCGCCAGCAGTGAGGCGTCGGGAGACGGTCAGCCCCAGCATTTT. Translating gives CASSEASGDGQPQHF.

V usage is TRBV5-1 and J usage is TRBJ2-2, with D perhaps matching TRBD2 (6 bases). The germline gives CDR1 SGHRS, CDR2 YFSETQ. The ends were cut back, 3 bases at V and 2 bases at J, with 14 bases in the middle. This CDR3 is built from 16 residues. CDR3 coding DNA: TGCGCCAGCAGCTCAGGAGGGGAGATCAACACCGGGGAGCTGTTTTTT. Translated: CASSSGGEINTGELFF.

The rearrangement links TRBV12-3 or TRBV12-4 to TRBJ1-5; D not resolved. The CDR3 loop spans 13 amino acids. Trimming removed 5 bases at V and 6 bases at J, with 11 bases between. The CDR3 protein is CASSLQEPQPQHF. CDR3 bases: TGTGCCAGCAGTCTGCAGGAGCCTCAGCCCCAGCATTTT.

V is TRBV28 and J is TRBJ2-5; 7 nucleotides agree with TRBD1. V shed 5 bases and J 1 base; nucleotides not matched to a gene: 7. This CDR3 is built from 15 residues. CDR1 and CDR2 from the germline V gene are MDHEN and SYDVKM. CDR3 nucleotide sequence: TGTGCCAGCAGTCCCGACAGGGTGATCCAAGAGACCCAGTACTTC. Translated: CASSPDRVIQETQYF.

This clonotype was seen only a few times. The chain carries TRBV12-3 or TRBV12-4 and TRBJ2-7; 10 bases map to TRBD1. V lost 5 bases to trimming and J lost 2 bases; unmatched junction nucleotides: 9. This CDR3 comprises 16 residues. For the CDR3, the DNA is TGTGCCAGCAGTCCCGATCCGGGACAGGGGCCCTACGAGCAGTACTTC. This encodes CASSPDPGQGPYEQYF.

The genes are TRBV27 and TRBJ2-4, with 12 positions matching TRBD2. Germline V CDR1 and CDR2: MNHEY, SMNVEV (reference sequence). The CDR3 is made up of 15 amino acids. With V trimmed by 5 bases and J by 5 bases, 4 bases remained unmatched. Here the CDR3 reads CASSRTSGEQNIQYF. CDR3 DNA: TGTGCCAGCAGTAGGACTAGCGGGGAACAAAACATTCAGTACTTC.

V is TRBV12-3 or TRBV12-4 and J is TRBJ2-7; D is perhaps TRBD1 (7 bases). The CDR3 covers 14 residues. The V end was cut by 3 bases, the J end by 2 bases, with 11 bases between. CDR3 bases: TGTGCCAGCAGTTTTCAGGGGGGAACCTACGAGCAGTACTTC. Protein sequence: CASSFQGGTYEQYF.

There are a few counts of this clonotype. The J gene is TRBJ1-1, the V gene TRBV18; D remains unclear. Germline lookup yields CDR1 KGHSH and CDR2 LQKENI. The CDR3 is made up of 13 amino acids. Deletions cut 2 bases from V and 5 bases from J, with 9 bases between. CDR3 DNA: TGTGCCAGCTCACCAGGGGAGGAGACTGAAGCTTTCTTT. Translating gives CASSPGEETEAFF.

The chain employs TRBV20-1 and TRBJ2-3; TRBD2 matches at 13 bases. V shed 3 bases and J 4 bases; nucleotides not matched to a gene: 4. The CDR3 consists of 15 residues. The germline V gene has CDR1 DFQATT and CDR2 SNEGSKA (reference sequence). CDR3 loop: CSARTTSGRSDTQYF. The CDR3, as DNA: TGCAGTGCTAGGACGACTAGCGGGAGGTCAGATACGCAGTATTTT.

The CDR3 DNA follows: TGTGCCAGCAGCGCGCAGGGGATCTACACCTTC. Translation: CASSAQGIYTF. The rearrangement joins TRBV7-9 to TRBJ1-2, with D perhaps TRBD1 (6 bases). V was clipped by 5 bases and J by 10 bases, with 11 bases between them. Germline V gene sequence: CDR1 SEHNR, CDR2 FQNEAQ (reference sequence). This CDR3 has 11 amino acids.

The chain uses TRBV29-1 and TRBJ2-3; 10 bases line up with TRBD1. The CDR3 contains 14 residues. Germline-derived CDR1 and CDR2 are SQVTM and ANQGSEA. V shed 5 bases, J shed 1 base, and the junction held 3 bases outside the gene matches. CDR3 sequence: CSVQTGGGTDTQYF. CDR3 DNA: TGCAGCGTTCAGACAGGGGGCGGCACAGATACGCAGTATTTT.

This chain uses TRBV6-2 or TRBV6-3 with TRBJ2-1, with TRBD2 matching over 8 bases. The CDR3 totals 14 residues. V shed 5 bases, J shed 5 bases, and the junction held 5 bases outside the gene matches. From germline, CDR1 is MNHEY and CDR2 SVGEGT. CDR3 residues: CASSERGGNNEQFF. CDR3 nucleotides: TGTGCCAGCAGTGAGCGCGGGGGGAACAATGAGCAGTTCTTC.

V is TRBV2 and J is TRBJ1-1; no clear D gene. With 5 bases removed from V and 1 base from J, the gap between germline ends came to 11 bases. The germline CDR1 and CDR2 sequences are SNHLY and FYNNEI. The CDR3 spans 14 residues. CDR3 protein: CASSLAGSNTEAFF. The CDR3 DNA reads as TGTGCCAGCAGTCTTGCGGGCTCGAACACTGAAGCTTTCTTT.

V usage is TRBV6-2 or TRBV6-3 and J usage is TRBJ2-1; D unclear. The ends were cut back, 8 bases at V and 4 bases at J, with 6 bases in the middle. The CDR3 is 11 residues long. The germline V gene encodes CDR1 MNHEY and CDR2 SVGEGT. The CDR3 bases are TGTGCCAGCCGCGAGTACAATGAGCAGTTCTTC. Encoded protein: CASREYNEQFF.

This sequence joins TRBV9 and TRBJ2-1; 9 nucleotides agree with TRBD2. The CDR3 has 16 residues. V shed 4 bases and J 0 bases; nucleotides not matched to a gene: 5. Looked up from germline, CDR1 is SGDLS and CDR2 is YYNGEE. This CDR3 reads CASSRILAGSYNEQFF. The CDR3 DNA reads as TGTGCCAGCAGCCGGATACTAGCGGGCTCCTACAATGAGCAGTTCTTC.

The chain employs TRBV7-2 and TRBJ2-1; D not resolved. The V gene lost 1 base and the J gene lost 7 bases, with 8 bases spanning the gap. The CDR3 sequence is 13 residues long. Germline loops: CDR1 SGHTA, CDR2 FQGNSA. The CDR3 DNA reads TGTGCCAGCAGCTTAGGGCTAGTTAATGAGCAGTTCTTC. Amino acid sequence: CASSLGLVNEQFF.